The next 2 T cell receptor beta chains were all read from a single sample in a study of radiation and T cells in renal cell carcinoma. Produced via immunoSEQ multiplex PCR; TCRdb's table is partial and in-frame only. The sample holds about 91,000 clones, 70% to 85% seen once. Time point defined: baseline pretreatment blood. Specified treatment: 15 Gy SBRT to primary tumor, nephrectomy 4 weeks later. The sequenced sample was blood, obtained from a patient whose treatment included radiotherapy and nephrectomy. The receptors shown here come from a man aged 60 to 75 with renal cell carcinoma.

V and J are TRBV5-1 and TRBJ2-3; TRBD2 is a possible D gene (6 bases). V lost 5 bases, J lost 7 bases, and 20 bases lay in between. From germline, CDR1 is SGHRS and CDR2 YFSETQ. The CDR3 runs 15 residues. The CDR3 nucleotides read TGCGCCAGCAGACCCGGCAAGGGCGGGGCGAATACGCAGTATTTT. Translating it yields CASRPGKGGANTQYF.

The chain combines TRBV4-1 with TRBJ2-1, with TRBD2 matching over 7 bases. CDR3 size: 15 residues. With V trimmed by 0 bases and J by 4 bases, 3 bases remained unmatched. Germline V lookup: CDR1 MGHRA, CDR2 YSYEKL. CDR3 bases: TGCGCCAGCAGCCAAGACCCTAGCGGATACAATGAGCAGTTCTTC. It specifies CASSQDPSGYNEQFF.